The 27 T cell receptor beta chains given below trace back to one sample, sequenced in a study of blood T cell repertoires in COVID-19. Only in-frame clones appear in the TCRdb table, and some are missing; sequencing was by immunoSEQ multiplex PCR. Among fewer than 250,000 clones, around 90% were seen once, and the ten largest hold more than 12%. Sequencing was carried out using PBMCs or T cells enriched from blood (not recorded which). Source of these receptors: a man aged 25 to 40 who had been exposed to COVID-19.

The chain has TRBV7-2 and TRBJ1-2, with 8 bases lining up with TRBD1. V gave up 5 bases and J gave up 4 bases; unmatched junction bases: 6. Germline V gene data show CDR1 as SGHTA and CDR2 as FQGNSA. The CDR3 covers 14 residues. CDR3: CASSPAGQAYGYTF. CDR3 in DNA: TGTGCCAGCAGCCCCGCGGGACAGGCCTATGGCTACACCTTC.

Here the CDR3 reads CASSLRLPGADTQYF. The DNA of the CDR3 is TGTGCCAGCAGTCTCCGACTACCTGGTGCAGATACGCAGTATTTT. The genes are TRBV6-2 or TRBV6-3 and TRBJ2-3, with a tentative D call TRBD2 (5 bases). With 5 bases removed from V and 4 bases from J, the gap between germline ends came to 16 bases. The CDR3 is 15 residues long. Germline CDR1 MNHEY, CDR2 SVGEGT.

J is TRBJ2-5 and V is TRBV4-1; 9 nucleotides match TRBD2. The CDR3 is 15 residues long. The J segment lost 5 bases and the V segment lost 1 base, leaving 5 bases of the junction unmatched. The germline CDR1 and CDR2 sequences are MGHRA and YSYEKL. CDR3 sequence (DNA): TGCGCCAGCAGCCAAGCTAGCGGGGTTGGGGAGACCCAGTACTTC. Its protein product is CASSQASGVGETQYF.

This clone was observed a single time. The chain carries TRBV5-1 and TRBJ1-5; 7 bases map to TRBD1. J was trimmed by 8 bases and V by 5 bases; bases with no gene match: 13. The CDR3 is made up of 15 amino acids. Germline V gives CDR1 SGHRS, CDR2 YFSETQ. CDR3 amino acids: CASSPEGAPAKPQHF. The CDR3 region has the DNA TGCGCCAGCAGTCCGGAGGGGGCGCCGGCTAAGCCCCAGCATTTT.

The chain recombines TRBV5-4 with TRBJ2-7; D may be TRBD2 (7 bases). From germline, CDR1 is SGHNT and CDR2 YYREEE (reference sequence). Trimming shortened V by 2 bases and J by 2 bases, and 11 bases separated the two germline ends. The CDR3 contains 14 residues. CDR3 sequence (DNA): TGTGCCAGCAGCTTTGAGGGGGGGACCTACGAGCAGTACTTC. Translation gives CASSFEGGTYEQYF.

The chain uses TRBV15 and TRBJ2-7, with 8 positions matching TRBD1. The CDR3 has 16 residues. V lost 0 bases to trimming and J lost 6 bases; unmatched junction nucleotides: 10. CDR1 LNHNV and CDR2 YYDKDF come from the germline V gene (reference sequence). The CDR3 nucleotides read TGTGCCACCAGCAGAGATGGTGGAGACAGGGGAGGCGAGCAGTACTTC. Its translation is CATSRDGGDRGGEQYF.

The chain couples TRBV29-1 to TRBJ2-3; 14 bases map to TRBD2. CDR3 size: 17 residues. Per the germline V gene, CDR1 is SQVTM and CDR2 is ANQGSEA. Germline trimming cut 6 bases from V and 8 bases from J; bases unmatched to any gene: 16. In DNA form, the CDR3 reads TGCAGCGTGTCTTTAGGACTAGCGGGGGGTCTAACGGGTACGCAGTATTTT. It translates to CSVSLGLAGGLTGTQYF.

The chain uses TRBV4-1 and TRBJ2-5, with 8 bases aligning to TRBD2. V shed 2 bases, J shed 10 bases, and the junction held 15 bases outside the gene matches. The CDR3 totals 16 residues. Germline CDR1 MGHRA, CDR2 YSYEKL. In DNA, the CDR3 is TGCGCCAGCAGCCAAACCTCGAGCGGGGGCGGAGTGGGCCAGTACTTC. Protein product: CASSQTSSGGGVGQYF.

The V call is TRBV24-1, the J call TRBJ2-3; 7 bases fit TRBD2. This CDR3 is built from 14 residues. The trim removed 7 bases at V and 4 bases at J, leaving 7 bases unmatched. Per germline, CDR1 KGHDR and CDR2 SFDVKD. The DNA of the CDR3 is TGTGCCACCAGCCCTGGGGGGGGATCAGATACGCAGTATTTT. It is translated as CATSPGGGSDTQYF.

This clone was seen once. The chain joins TRBV24-1 to TRBJ1-2; no clear D gene. V was shortened by 9 bases and J by 8 bases, with 15 bases between the two germline ends. Germline V gene data show CDR1 as KGHDR and CDR2 as SFDVKD. This CDR3 is 12 amino acids long. CDR3 bases: TGTGCCACCTTCGGCCATAGCAAAGGCTACACCTTC. As protein: CATFGHSKGYTF.

The chain carries TRBV24-1 and TRBJ1-1, with D possibly being TRBD1 (5 bases). This CDR3 has 13 amino acids. Germline values: CDR1 KGHDR, CDR2 SFDVKD. The V gene lost 3 bases and the J gene lost 5 bases, with 9 bases spanning the gap. The CDR3 is CATSDNGGTEAFF. CDR3 DNA sequence: TGTGCCACCAGTGATAACGGGGGTACTGAAGCTTTCTTT.

The chain has TRBV7-9 and TRBJ2-3; D uncertain. The V gene lost 2 bases and the J gene lost 5 bases, with 8 bases spanning the gap. The CDR3 consists of 13 residues. The V gene's germline CDR1 is SEHNR and CDR2 FQNEAQ (reference sequence). In DNA form, the CDR3 reads TGTGCCAGCAGCTTACCCGCAGAAGATACGCAGTATTTT. This sequence encodes CASSLPAEDTQYF. The complete variable domain, with remaining parts taken from reference TRBV7-9 and TRBJ2-3, reads DTGVSQNPRHKITKRGQNVTFRCDPISEHNRLYWYRQTLGQGPEFLTYFQNEAQLEKSRLLSDRFSAERPKGSFSTLEIQRTEQGDSAMYLCASSLPAEDTQYFGPGTRLTVL.

The rearrangement links TRBV5-1 to TRBJ1-1; 11 nucleotides match TRBD1. The CDR3 consists of 16 residues. With 2 bases clipped from V and 2 bases from J, the junction kept 5 bases outside the gene matches. Germline V CDR1 and CDR2: SGHRS, YFSETQ. Here the CDR3 DNA reads TGCGCCAGCAGCTTAAGGACAGGGGGCTTAAACACTGAAGCTTTCTTT. Protein: CASSLRTGGLNTEAFF.

The chain couples TRBV28 to TRBJ2-1; 7 nucleotides match TRBD1. Germline CDR1 reads MDHEN; CDR2 reads SYDVKM. The CDR3 has 15 residues. After removal of 4 bases from V and 0 bases from J, the junction contained 3 bases not matched to a gene. As DNA, the CDR3 is TGTGCCAGCAGTTACGGGACAGACTCCTACAATGAGCAGTTCTTC. Translated: CASSYGTDSYNEQFF. Drawing the rest from reference TRBV28 and TRBJ2-1, the complete variable domain is DVKVTQSSRYLVKRTGEKVFLECVQDMDHENMFWYRQDPGLGLRLIYFSYDVKMKEKGDIPEGYSVSREKKERFSLILESASTNQTSMYLCASSYGTDSYNEQFFGPGTRLTVL.

V usage is TRBV7-7 and J usage is TRBJ1-1, with D unresolved. The CDR3 is 13 amino acids. V was pared by 4 bases and J by 5 bases, with 11 bases between. The germline V gene encodes CDR1 SSHAT and CDR2 FNYEAQ (reference sequence). CDR3 coding DNA: TGTGCCAGCAGCTCCCTACCCGGGACTGAAGCTTTCTTT. This sequence encodes CASSSLPGTEAFF.

The genes are TRBV9 and TRBJ2-7; TRBD1 might be the D (5 bases). V was clipped by 4 bases and J by 4 bases, with 12 bases between them. Germline V CDR1 and CDR2: SGDLS, YYNGEE. The CDR3 covers 13 residues. CDR3 loop: CASSLTGGYEQYF. The CDR3 nucleotides read TGTGCCAGCAGCTTAACAGGCGGATACGAGCAGTACTTC. The variable domain in full, completed from reference TRBV9 and TRBJ2-7, reads DSGVTQTPKHLITATGQRVTLRCSPRSGDLSVYWYQQSLDQGLQFLIQYYNGEERAKGNILERFSAQQFPDLHSELNLSSLELGDSALYFCASSLTGGYEQYFGPGTRLTVT.

The V and J genes are TRBV5-1 and TRBJ2-3; D is possibly TRBD1 (6 bases). This CDR3 has 17 residues. The germline V gene has CDR1 SGHRS and CDR2 YFSETQ. The V end lost 4 bases, the J end lost 4 bases, and 22 bases lay between the germline ends. CDR3 in amino acids: CASSQLGRRGFSDTQYF. The CDR3 DNA reads TGCGCCAGCAGCCAACTCGGGCGAAGGGGGTTTTCAGATACGCAGTATTTT.

The chain is built from TRBV13 and TRBJ2-5; the match to TRBD1 covers 7 bases. This CDR3 is built from 13 residues. CDR1 is PRHDT, CDR2 FYEKMQ, per germline (reference sequence). Losses at the gene ends were 6 bases for V and 5 bases for J; bases not matched to a gene: 6. The CDR3 coding sequence is TGTGCCAGCAGTTACACAGGGGTTGAGACCCAGTACTTC. Translation: CASSYTGVETQYF.

The chain recombines TRBV6-1 with TRBJ2-7, with D perhaps TRBD2 (6 bases). The germline V and J ends were trimmed by 2 bases and 7 bases, with 12 bases remaining between them. Germline V gene lookup returns CDR1 MNHNS and CDR2 SASEGT. The CDR3 totals 13 residues. CDR3 bases: TGTGCCAGCAGTGAACCAGGGACTGATGAGCAGTACTTC. Its protein product is CASSEPGTDEQYF.

This rearrangement joins TRBV7-2 to TRBJ1-4; 10 bases are shared with TRBD1. This CDR3 comprises 15 residues. Losses at the gene ends were 5 bases for V and 6 bases for J; bases not matched to a gene: 6. Germline V lookup: CDR1 SGHTA, CDR2 FQGNSA. The CDR3 reads CASSHRQGAYEKLFF. DNA for the CDR3: TGTGCCAGCAGCCACCGACAGGGGGCATATGAAAAACTGTTTTTT.

V gene TRBV12-3 or TRBV12-4 combines with J gene TRBJ2-3; D is ambiguous. The CDR3 has 13 amino acids. V was pared by 4 bases and J by 6 bases, with 11 bases between. The CDR3 DNA is TGTGCCAGCAGTTCGATGTCCGCGGATACGCAGTATTTT. Protein: CASSSMSADTQYF.

This clone was observed a few times. The J gene is TRBJ1-3, the V gene TRBV7-9; D uncertain. Germline V gene data show CDR1 as SEHNR and CDR2 as FQNEAQ (reference sequence). V lost 3 bases and J 4 bases, leaving 13 bases between the germline ends. This CDR3 is built from 15 residues. The CDR3 nucleotides are TGTGCCAGCAGCTTGTCAGGAGGAAGGGGAAACACCATATATTTT. Amino acids: CASSLSGGRGNTIYF.

J is TRBJ1-4 and V is TRBV9; maybe TRBD1 (5 bases). V dropped 4 bases and J dropped 3 bases, with 13 bases sitting between them. Per the germline V gene, CDR1 is SGDLS and CDR2 is YYNGEE. The CDR3 runs 15 residues. In DNA form, the CDR3 reads TGTGCCAGCAGCCCAGAGGAGGGGTCTAATGAAAAACTGTTTTTT. This gives the protein CASSPEEGSNEKLFF.

The V call is TRBV2, the J call TRBJ1-5; the match to TRBD1 covers 8 bases. The CDR3 consists of 16 residues. CDR1 and CDR2 from the germline V gene are SNHLY and FYNNEI. J gave up 3 bases and V 1 base, and 5 bases lay outside the gene matches. The DNA of the CDR3 is TGTGCCAGCAGTGAAGGTGGACAGGGAATCAATCAGCCCCAGCATTTT. The encoded protein is CASSEGGQGINQPQHF.

The chain combines TRBV18 with TRBJ1-2; D gene ambiguous. The germline V and J ends were trimmed by 1 base and 2 bases, with 11 bases remaining between them. The CDR3 has 15 residues. Germline CDR1 KGHSH, CDR2 LQKENI. CDR3 region: CASSPLRGPNYGYTF. CDR3 in DNA: TGTGCCAGCTCACCACTTAGAGGGCCCAACTATGGCTACACCTTC.

The J gene is TRBJ1-2, the V gene TRBV11-2; 9 bases agree with TRBD1. Germline CDR1 SGHAT, CDR2 FQNNGV. V dropped 5 bases and J dropped 3; count of bases not matched to a gene: 7. This CDR3 is 15 amino acids long. CDR3 loop: CASSATGQGYYGYTF. CDR3 bases: TGTGCCAGCAGCGCTACGGGACAGGGTTACTATGGCTACACCTTC.

This clone was seen only once. The chain employs TRBV7-3 and TRBJ2-2; the match to TRBD1 covers 8 bases. The CDR3 extends over 15 amino acids. From germline, CDR1 is SGHTA and CDR2 FQGTGA. Unmatched junction bases numbered 7, after V lost 5 bases and J lost 5 bases. CDR3 sequence: CASSLEDRGTGELFF. DNA for the CDR3: TGTGCCAGCAGCCTGGAAGACAGGGGTACCGGGGAGCTGTTTTTT.